What follows is one T cell receptor (beta chain) and its context. Its specificity is unknown. These data are taken from a study of CD8 T cells in ankylosing spondylitis. Whole-study results and caveats: Blood from ankylosing spondylitis patients appeared to carry a characteristic roughly 8-variant TCR beta motif. The clones that were linked to disease were reported to be significantly enriched in matched synovial fluid samples from ankylosing spondylitis patients. In reactive arthritis synovial fluid and blood, some motif variants had been reported before.

CDR3 length: 14 amino acids. V gave up 8 bases and J gave up 1 base, with 13 bases separating them. MiXCR, applied by TCRdb to the 5' RACE reads, yields one record per CDR3 protein. This table has 250,000 to 300,000 distinct CDR3 sequences, 15% to 20% appearing once. The chain has TRBV12-3 or TRBV12-4 and TRBJ2-3; D possibly matches TRBD1 or TRBD2 (6 bases each). What was sequenced was blood, either unsorted or a sorted T cell fraction (not recorded which). The source of this sequence is a male donor with ankylosing spondylitis or in good health (not recorded which). The CDR3 loop reads CASDLGGRTDTQYF. The CDR3 region has the DNA TGTGCCAGCGACCTCGGGGGCCGCACAGATACGCAGTATTTT.